These 20 T cell receptor beta chains were sequenced from one sample in a study of blood T cells in healthy people across ages. Primers used in a second PCR of roughly 6 to 11 cycles were a sample-barcoded 5' primer and a J-beta primer mix. TCRdb ran MiXCR on the 5' RACE reads and lists one entry per CDR3 protein. The sample shows hundreds of thousands of distinct CDR3 sequences, less than 40% of them seen only once. The sequenced sample was blood. The receptors originated from a woman older than 75 in good health.

This clonotype showed up many times. The V gene is TRBV7-2, the J gene TRBJ2-3; 9 nucleotides line up with TRBD2. Germline V CDR1 and CDR2: SGHTA, FQGNSA. This CDR3 is built from 17 residues. Germline trimming cut 1 base from V and 2 bases from J; bases unmatched to any gene: 7. CDR3: CASSLEAPSGATDTQYF. The CDR3 DNA reads as TGTGCCAGCAGCTTAGAGGCGCCTAGCGGGGCCACAGATACGCAGTATTTT.

This chain connects TRBV20-1 to TRBJ2-7; maybe TRBD1 (5 bases). The V gene's germline CDR1 is DFQATT and CDR2 SNEGSKA (reference sequence). The CDR3 has 12 amino acids. V dropped 4 bases and J dropped 3 bases, with 10 bases sitting between them. The CDR3 DNA reads TGCAGTGCTATATTCAGGGACTACGAGCAGTACTTC. This gives the protein CSAIFRDYEQYF.

V and J are TRBV7-9 and TRBJ1-2; the match to TRBD1 covers 9 bases. The V and J ends lost 11 bases and 2 bases, in that order; junction bases with no gene match: 6. The CDR3 is made up of 13 amino acids. CDR1 SEHNR and CDR2 FQNEAQ come from the germline V gene (reference sequence). Written as DNA, the CDR3 is TGTGCCCCGAGACAGGGGGTAAACTATGGCTACACCTTC. This codes for CAPRQGVNYGYTF.

This clonotype was observed at least ten times. Germline and junction disagree at one end, which may indicate a read error. The chain employs TRBV4-3 and TRBJ1-4; D unresolved. The CDR3 loop spans 15 amino acids. CDR1 is LGHNA and CDR2 is YSLEER in the germline V gene. CDR3 protein: CASSRQLTTNEKLFF. The CDR3, as DNA: TGTGCCAGCAGCCGCCAGCTGACAACTAATGAAAAACTGTTTTTT.

This clonotype came up many times. The chain is built from TRBV7-9 and TRBJ2-1; the D gene is possibly TRBD1 (5 bases). CDR3 length: 11 amino acids. V lost 1 base and J lost 12, with 7 bases in between. Looked up from germline, CDR1 is SEHNR and CDR2 is FQNEAQ (reference sequence). CDR3 amino acids: CASSLVGVQFF. The CDR3 coding sequence is TGTGCCAGCAGCTTAGTAGGGGTGCAGTTCTTC.

This chain links TRBV28 with TRBJ1-5, with D unclear. V lost 1 base and J lost 3, with 10 bases in between. CDR1 and CDR2 (germline): MDHEN, SYDVKM. The CDR3 spans 15 residues. In DNA, the CDR3 is TGTGCCAGCAGTTTATATCTACGGGACAATCAGCCCCAGCATTTT. It is translated as CASSLYLRDNQPQHF.

In the case of this clonotype: The junction departs from germline at one end; a sequencing error may be responsible. The chain combines TRBV27 with TRBJ2-5, with D unresolved. The DNA end lines up better with TRBJ2-7; the J call may be wrong. Germline CDR1 is MNHEY and CDR2 is SMNVEV (reference sequence). The CDR3 covers 12 residues. This CDR3 is CAGSLTGYEQYF. CDR3 in DNA: TGTGCCGGCAGTTTGACCGGGTACGAGCAGTACTTC.

V is TRBV29-1 and J is TRBJ2-1; TRBD1 aligns across 7 bases. The end of the DNA is better explained by TRBJ2-7, so the J call may be wrong. CDR1 and CDR2 (germline): SQVTM, ANQGSEA. The CDR3 is 14 amino acids. The CDR3 coding sequence is TGCAGCGTTGAAGATCGGGACAGATCCTACGAGCAGTACTTC. It yields the protein CSVEDRDRSYEQYF.

This clonotype was recorded a few times. CDR3: CASSAHYTEAFF. CDR3 nucleotide sequence: TGTGCCAGCAGTGCGCACTACACTGAAGCTTTCTTT. V is TRBV6-1 and J is TRBJ1-1, with unresolved D. This CDR3 is built from 12 residues. V was cut by 4 bases and J by 3 bases, with 6 bases left in between. CDR1 MNHNS and CDR2 SASEGT come from the germline V gene.

The V call is TRBV6-5, the J call TRBJ2-7; 7 positions match TRBD1. Germline V gene sequence: CDR1 MNHEY, CDR2 SVGAGI. CDR3 size: 14 residues. Germline trimming cut 10 bases from V and 0 bases from J; bases unmatched to any gene: 9. This chain's CDR3 is CATKLGQSSYEQYF. CDR3 nucleotides: TGTGCCACCAAGCTGGGACAGAGCTCCTACGAGCAGTACTTC.

Ten or more counts support this clonotype. The V and J genes are TRBV5-1 and TRBJ2-3, with 11 positions matching TRBD2. This CDR3 contains 17 residues. Looked up from germline, CDR1 is SGHRS and CDR2 is YFSETQ. With 3 bases clipped from V and 3 bases from J, the junction kept 9 bases outside the gene matches. The CDR3 here is CASSSKTGTSGTDTQYF. CDR3 bases: TGCGCCAGCAGCTCCAAAACCGGGACTAGCGGAACAGATACGCAGTATTTT. Complete variable domain (other parts from reference TRBV5-1 and TRBJ2-3): KAGVTQTPRYLIKTRGQQVTLSCSPISGHRSVSWYQQTPGQGLQFLFEYFSETQRNKGNFPGRFSGRQFSNSRSEMNVSTLELGDSALYLCASSSKTGTSGTDTQYFGPGTRLTVL.

The rearrangement joins TRBV12-2 to TRBJ1-6; whether TRBD1, the table's D call, matches the DNA was not checked. TRBV12-2 corresponds to a pseudogene. CDR3 length: 15 amino acids. The CDR3 here is CASRGVRDRDSPLHF. The CDR3, as DNA: TGTGCAAGTCGCGGGGTCCGGGACAGAGATTCACCCCTCCACTTT.

This clonotype was observed at least ten times. The chain recombines TRBV20-1 with TRBJ2-3, with TRBD1 identical over 9 bases. CDR3 length: 14 amino acids. The V and J ends lost 2 bases and 5 bases, in that order; junction bases with no gene match: 5. Germline V lookup: CDR1 DFQATT, CDR2 SNEGSKA (reference sequence). CDR3 coding DNA: TGCAGTGCTAGAACGGGACAGGGACGAGATACGCAGTATTTT. The encoded protein is CSARTGQGRDTQYF.

There are a few counts of this clonotype. This may arise from a read error, as a much more abundant clone is one base away. CDR3 in amino acids: CASSPTSGGAAEQYF. As DNA, the CDR3 is TGTGCCAGCAGCCCCACTAGCGGGGGGGCCGCTGAGCAGTACTTC. V gene TRBV12-3 or TRBV12-4 combines with J gene TRBJ2-7, with 13 bases matching TRBD2. After removal of 6 bases from V and 7 bases from J, the junction contained 9 bases not matched to a gene. The CDR3 has 15 residues.

About this clonotype itself: A much larger clone differs by one base, so this may be a read error. This chain links TRBV5-1 with TRBJ1-2; 9 nucleotides match TRBD1. V trimming: 7 bases; J trimming: 7 bases; junction bases outside the gene matches: 11. Germline values: CDR1 SGHRS, CDR2 YFSETQ. The CDR3 consists of 14 residues. CDR3 loop: CASRATGGSVGYTF. In DNA form, the CDR3 reads TGCGCCAGCCGCGCAACAGGGGGCTCTGTTGGCTACACCTTC.

This clonotype occurred many times. The gene calls are TRBV6-6 and TRBJ2-7; D possibly corresponds to TRBD1 (6 bases). Looked up from germline, CDR1 is MNHNY and CDR2 is SVGAGI (reference sequence). V gave up 4 bases and J gave up 6 bases, with 19 bases separating them. The CDR3 is 15 amino acids. The CDR3 loop is CASSLGHPRGSEQYF. The CDR3 DNA sequence: TGTGCCAGCAGTTTGGGACACCCCCGCGGGTCCGAGCAGTACTTC.

The CDR3 nucleotides read TGCAGTGCTATCCCGGGACAATCCTCCTACAATGAGCAGTACTTC. It translates to CSAIPGQSSYNEQYF. The V gene is TRBV20-1, the J gene TRBJ2-7; possible D gene TRBD1, 6 bases. CDR3 size: 15 residues. Trimming took off 4 bases at V and 7 bases at J, with 23 bases between the two ends. Per germline, CDR1 DFQATT and CDR2 SNEGSKA (reference sequence).

The sample holds many counts of this clonotype. The chain employs TRBV7-9 and TRBJ2-1; D is uncertain. The CDR3 spans 13 residues. V lost 1 base and J lost 10, with 11 bases in between. Germline CDR1 SEHNR, CDR2 FQNEAQ (reference sequence). This CDR3 reads CASSLGLPGEQFF. DNA for the CDR3: TGTGCCAGCAGCTTAGGGCTACCTGGCGAGCAGTTCTTC.

With respect to this clonotype: A much larger clone lies one base from this, so it may be a read error. The rearrangement joins TRBV7-9 to TRBJ2-3; D unresolved. This CDR3 is 14 amino acids long. Looked up from germline, CDR1 is SEHNR and CDR2 is FQNEAQ (reference sequence). DNA of the CDR3: TGTGCCAGCAGCTCCTCCGCCCCCACAGATACGCGGTATTTT. This sequence encodes CASSSSAPTDTRYF.

The chain carries TRBV30 and TRBJ2-1; TRBD2 matches at 7 bases. Germline V gene lookup returns CDR1 GTSNPN and CDR2 SVGIG (reference sequence). The CDR3 is 14 residues long. The CDR3 region has the DNA TGTACCTCAACTACTAGCGATATCTTAAATGAGCAGTTCTTC. It is translated as CTSTTSDILNEQFF.